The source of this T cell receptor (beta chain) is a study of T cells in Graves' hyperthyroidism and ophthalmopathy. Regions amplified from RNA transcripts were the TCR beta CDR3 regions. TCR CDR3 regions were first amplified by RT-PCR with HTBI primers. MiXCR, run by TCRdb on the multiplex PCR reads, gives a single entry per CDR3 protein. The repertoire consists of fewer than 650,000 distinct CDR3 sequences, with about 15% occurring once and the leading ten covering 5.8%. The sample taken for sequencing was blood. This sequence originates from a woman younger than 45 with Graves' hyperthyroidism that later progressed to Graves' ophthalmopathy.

The CDR3 nucleotides read TGTGCCAGCAGTTTCGTACCCTCTGGAAACACCATATATTTT. Encoded protein: CASSFVPSGNTIYF. The chain links TRBV12-3 or TRBV12-4 to TRBJ1-3; D remains ambiguous. V lost 3 bases and J lost 0, with 6 bases in between. The CDR3 sequence is 14 residues long.